This TCR beta chain appears in the sequencing data of a study of T cell responses to AZD1222 COVID-19 vaccine. TCRdb's table, derived via immunoSEQ multiplex PCR, lists solely in-frame clones and lacks some. This table holds some 110,000 clones, roughly 85% found once. Pooled together were second doses at about 4 or about 12 weeks. V shed 4 bases and J shed 0 bases, with 11 bases lying between them. Germline V gives CDR1 SGHRS, CDR2 YFSETQ. CDR3 length: 16 amino acids. Sequences were derived from peripheral blood, sampled 28 days after the second AZD1222 dose. This chain uses TRBV5-1 with TRBJ1-6, with TRBD1 as a possible D gene (5 bases). This sequence originates from an adult who received the AZD1222 COVID-19 vaccine. CDR3 bases: TGCGCCAGCAGCCTAGGGGAGAGCTCCTATAATTCACCCCTCCACTTT. Protein product: CASSLGESSYNSPLHF.